A single sample gave rise to the 27 T cell receptor beta chains below, sequenced in a study of T cells in tuberculosis. The method was immunoSEQ multiplex PCR; TCRdb's version includes in-frame clones alone and lacks a portion of them. The data contain about 40,000 clones, roughly 93% of them singletons. Sequences were obtained from PBMCs. Receptor source: a donor aged 10-30 years with latent tuberculosis or without tuberculosis infection. Some clones in this sample may be carry-over from other donors' samples.

The V gene is TRBV7-9, the J gene TRBJ1-4, with TRBD1 identical over 8 bases. CDR3 length equals 15 residues. Germline V CDR1 and CDR2: SEHNR, FQNEAQ (reference sequence). Unmatched junction bases numbered 7, after V lost 5 bases and J lost 5 bases. CDR3 sequence (DNA): TGTGCCAGCAGCACCGACAGGGGCTTAAATGAAAAACTGTTTTTT. Translation gives CASSTDRGLNEKLFF.

J is TRBJ1-1 and V is TRBV13, with 8 nucleotides matching TRBD1. With V trimmed by 5 bases and J by 5 bases, 16 bases remained unmatched. From germline, CDR1 is PRHDT and CDR2 FYEKMQ (reference sequence). The CDR3 has 17 residues. The CDR3 spells CASSPRDRRERATEAFF. CDR3 coding DNA: TGTGCCAGCAGCCCACGGGACAGGCGCGAACGGGCGACTGAAGCTTTCTTT.

J is TRBJ2-2 and V is TRBV6-5, with a weak D call TRBD2 (6 bases). CDR1 and CDR2 (germline): MNHEY, SVGAGI. Trimming removed 5 bases from V and 7 bases from J, with 11 bases in between. This CDR3 has 13 residues. The DNA of the CDR3 is TGTGCCAGCAGTGACATCGGGGGCGGGGAGCTGTTTTTT. Protein: CASSDIGGGELFF.

V and J are TRBV4-3 and TRBJ1-1; TRBD1 might be the D (6 bases). The CDR3 is made up of 13 amino acids. Germline CDR1 reads LGHNA; CDR2 reads YSLEER. Trimming removed 4 bases from V and 1 base from J, with 7 bases in between. CDR3 coding DNA: TGCGCCAGCAGCCGGACAGCGAACACTGAAGCTTTCTTT. Translation gives CASSRTANTEAFF.

Details on this clone: Other DNA variants within this sample encode the same CDR3. The genes are TRBV11-2 and TRBJ1-1; the D is unclear. Trimming removed 0 bases from V and 3 bases from J, with 5 bases in between. Germline V lookup: CDR1 SGHAT, CDR2 FQNNGV. This CDR3 comprises 13 residues. The CDR3 spells CASSLDRDTEAFF. The CDR3 DNA reads TGTGCCAGCAGCTTAGATCGGGACACTGAAGCTTTCTTT. Based on the CDR3 plus reference TRBV11-2 and TRBJ1-1, the full variable domain is EAGVAQSPRYKIIEKRQSVAFWCNPISGHATLYWYQQILGQGPKLLIQFQNNGVVDDSQLPKDRFSAERLKGVDSTLKIQPAKLEDSAVYLCASSLDRDTEAFFGQGTRLTVV.

Here the CDR3 DNA reads TGTGCCAGCAGCTTAATCGGCAGGGGTTCACCCCTCCACTTT. This codes for CASSLIGRGSPLHF. The chain employs TRBV7-3 and TRBJ1-6, with D perhaps matching TRBD1 (6 bases). The CDR3 is made up of 14 amino acids. The V gene lost 1 base and the J gene lost 9 bases, with 10 bases spanning the gap. Germline V gene sequence: CDR1 SGHTA, CDR2 FQGTGA.

The chain carries TRBV5-1 and TRBJ1-1; D gene uncertain. This CDR3 comprises 15 residues. Germline values: CDR1 SGHRS, CDR2 YFSETQ. Trimming removed 4 bases from V and 1 base from J, with 14 bases in between. CDR3 sequence reads: CASSLPRNGNTEAFF. For the CDR3, the DNA is TGCGCCAGCAGCCTACCTCGCAACGGGAACACTGAAGCTTTCTTT.

The gene calls are TRBV18 and TRBJ1-1; 10 bases map to TRBD1. This CDR3 contains 21 residues. Trimming took 4 bases from V and 0 from J; bases not matched to a gene: 20. Germline CDR1 KGHSH, CDR2 LQKENI. The CDR3 DNA reads as TGTGCCAGCTCACACCTCGGGACAGGGGAGTTCCAGACGGTCATGAACACTGAAGCTTTCTTT. Protein: CASSHLGTGEFQTVMNTEAFF.

This chain joins TRBV4-1 and TRBJ1-1; 12 bases agree with TRBD1. The ends lost 0 bases at V and 7 bases at J; junction bases unmatched: 18. CDR1 is MGHRA, CDR2 YSYEKL, per germline. The CDR3 sequence is 20 residues long. The CDR3: CASSQDLPLRDRGRTNEAFF. The CDR3 DNA is TGCGCCAGCAGCCAAGATCTCCCTCTCCGGGACAGGGGGCGAACAAATGAAGCTTTCTTT.

The chain recombines TRBV7-9 with TRBJ2-1, with TRBD1 as a possible D gene (6 bases). Trimming removed 5 bases from V and 10 bases from J, with 12 bases in between. The CDR3 contains 12 residues. The germline gives CDR1 SEHNR, CDR2 FQNEAQ (reference sequence). The CDR3 region has the DNA TGTGCCAGCAGCGACACAGGGAGAGAGCAGTTCTTC. Translation: CASSDTGREQFF.

This chain links TRBV19 with TRBJ2-7; 10 bases are shared with TRBD1. CDR1 and CDR2 (germline): LNHDA, SQIVND (reference sequence). The CDR3 length is 15 residues. V lost 5 bases, J lost 3 bases, and 7 bases stayed unmatched. The CDR3 nucleotides read TGTGCCAGTAGTGCTTGGGACAGGGGAAACTACGAGCAGTACTTC. Amino acid sequence: CASSAWDRGNYEQYF. Supplemented by reference TRBV19 and TRBJ2-7, the full variable domain reads DGGITQSPKYLFRKEGQNVTLSCEQNLNHDAMYWYRQDPGQGLRLIYYSQIVNDFQKGDIAEGYSVSREKKESFPLTVTSAQKNPTAFYLCASSAWDRGNYEQYFGPGTRLTVT.

V and J are TRBV6-5 and TRBJ1-3, with D unclear. Trimming took 5 bases from V and 0 from J, leaving 8 bases between them. Per germline, CDR1 MNHEY and CDR2 SVGAGI. The CDR3 consists of 14 residues. DNA for the CDR3: TGTGCCAGCAGTGGCAGGTTCTCTGGAAACACCATATATTTT. It yields the protein CASSGRFSGNTIYF.

This clone came up once. The V gene is TRBV7-9, the J gene TRBJ2-1, with D uncertain. Trimming took off 2 bases at V and 13 bases at J, with 9 bases between the two ends. The germline CDR1 and CDR2 sequences are SEHNR and FQNEAQ (reference sequence). The CDR3 extends over 11 amino acids. CDR3 sequence: CASSLLREQFF. Written as DNA, the CDR3 is TGTGCCAGCAGCTTATTACGCGAACAGTTCTTC.

Only a few counts were recorded for this clone. The chain is built from TRBV7-2 and TRBJ2-7; D might be TRBD1 (5 bases). V shed 1 base and J shed 2 bases, with 9 bases lying between them. In germline, CDR1 is SGHTA, CDR2 FQGNSA. This CDR3 comprises 14 residues. DNA for the CDR3: TGTGCCAGCAGCTTAGTACAGGATACCTACGAGCAGTACTTC. The encoded protein is CASSLVQDTYEQYF.

This clone has a handful of counts. The chain links TRBV7-9 to TRBJ1-6, with D maybe TRBD1 (5 bases). The germline gives CDR1 SEHNR, CDR2 FQNEAQ (reference sequence). The CDR3 sequence is 12 residues long. Trimming stripped 1 base from V and 15 bases from J, with 10 bases between. CDR3 protein: CASSLDAGHLHF. The CDR3 DNA is TGTGCCAGCAGCTTAGACGCAGGACACCTCCACTTT.

Here the CDR3 reads CASSLRQGVETQYF. The DNA for the CDR3 is TGTGCCAGCAGCCTCAGACAGGGTGTAGAGACCCAGTACTTC. The gene calls are TRBV6-6 and TRBJ2-5; TRBD1 aligns across 7 bases. With V trimmed by 6 bases and J by 4 bases, 8 bases remained unmatched. CDR1 is MNHNY and CDR2 is SVGAGI in the germline V gene (reference sequence). The CDR3 consists of 14 residues.

The chain is built from TRBV7-3 and TRBJ2-2; D not certain. The V gene's germline CDR1 is SGHTA and CDR2 FQGTGA. CDR3 length: 15 amino acids. V lost 4 bases and J lost 2, with 11 bases in between. The CDR3: CASSSVTTNTGELFF. The CDR3 nucleotides read TGTGCCAGCAGCTCAGTGACGACTAACACCGGGGAGCTGTTTTTT.

This clone came up a few times. The chain joins TRBV4-1 to TRBJ1-6; D gene uncertain. Looked up from germline, CDR1 is MGHRA and CDR2 is YSYEKL. The CDR3 is 17 residues long. With 1 base removed from V and 0 bases from J, the gap between germline ends came to 10 bases. CDR3 in DNA: TGCGCCAGCAGCCAAGTCCACGGGAGCTCCTATAATTCACCCCTCCACTTT. Its protein product is CASSQVHGSSYNSPLHF.

This chain uses TRBV7-6 with TRBJ2-7, with 7 bases fitting TRBD1. Germline V gene data show CDR1 as SGHVS and CDR2 as FNYEAQ. The CDR3 consists of 13 residues. Trimming removed 7 bases from V and 2 bases from J; junction bases left unmatched: 5. The CDR3 loop reads CASTRQGPYEQYV. CDR3 nucleotides: TGTGCCAGCACCCGACAGGGTCCCTACGAGCAGTACGTC.

V gene TRBV19 combines with J gene TRBJ1-2; 10 positions match TRBD1. The CDR3 totals 14 residues. Germline V lookup: CDR1 LNHDA, CDR2 SQIVND (reference sequence). J lost 6 bases, V lost 6 bases, and 7 bases had no gene match. The CDR3 is CASSRTGGLDGYTF. Written as DNA, the CDR3 is TGTGCCAGTAGCCGGACAGGGGGGCTGGATGGCTACACCTTC.

The gene calls are TRBV12-5 and TRBJ2-4; D ambiguous. V shed 2 bases and J shed 0 bases, with 11 bases lying between them. Per the germline V gene, CDR1 is LGHNT and CDR2 is FRNRAP. This CDR3 has 16 residues. The CDR3 is CASGLTPDLAKNIQYF. The CDR3, as DNA: TGTGCTAGTGGTTTGACACCAGACTTAGCCAAAAACATTCAGTACTTC.

The chain combines TRBV6-5 with TRBJ1-2; D not certain. The CDR3 has 14 residues. The V and J ends lost 2 bases and 7 bases respectively, with 14 bases between them. Germline-derived CDR1 and CDR2 are MNHEY and SVGAGI. The CDR3 region is CASSYNRDLFGYTF. CDR3 in DNA: TGTGCCAGCAGTTACAATCGGGATTTGTTTGGCTACACCTTC.

V is TRBV27 and J is TRBJ2-2, with D maybe TRBD1 (6 bases). V was shortened by 2 bases and J by 5 bases, with 15 bases between the two germline ends. Germline-derived CDR1 and CDR2 are MNHEY and SMNVEV (reference sequence). The CDR3 runs to 16 residues. As DNA, the CDR3 is TGTGCCAGCAGTTTACGTGACAGGCCGAGGACCGGGGAGCTGTTTTTT. Translated, it gives CASSLRDRPRTGELFF.

Here the CDR3 DNA reads TGTGCCAGTACCCCCTCCAGGGGGGCTGGCACAGATACGCAGTATTTT. Amino acid sequence: CASTPSRGAGTDTQYF. The genes are TRBV19 and TRBJ2-3; a possible D gene is TRBD1 (7 bases). Germline V gene sequence: CDR1 LNHDA, CDR2 SQIVND (reference sequence). Trimming took 7 bases from V and 1 from J, leaving 18 bases between them. The CDR3 has 16 amino acids.

This sequence joins TRBV10-1 and TRBJ2-7, with D maybe TRBD1 (5 bases). V lost 3 bases, J lost 0 bases, and 33 bases lay in between. The CDR3 consists of 22 residues. Germline V lookup: CDR1 WNHNN, CDR2 SYGVQD (reference sequence). The CDR3 DNA follows: TGCGCCAGCAGTGAATCAGGTAGATTAGGACACGGCCTGTTACTAACCTCCTACGAGCAGTACGTC. As protein: CASSESGRLGHGLLLTSYEQYV.

The rearrangement links TRBV9 to TRBJ1-4, with a weak D call TRBD1 (5 bases). The germline V gene has CDR1 SGDLS and CDR2 YYNGEE. Trimming cost V 0 bases and J 4 bases, with 10 bases left between them. The length of the CDR3 is 15 residues. CDR3 region: CASSVVPGRNEKLFF. CDR3 bases: TGTGCCAGCAGCGTAGTTCCAGGGCGTAATGAAAAACTGTTTTTT.

V and J are TRBV25-1 and TRBJ2-1, with 14 bases matching TRBD2. CDR1 MGHDK and CDR2 SYGVNS come from the germline V gene. This CDR3 comprises 15 residues. Trimming took 7 bases from V and 8 from J; bases not matched to a gene: 7. CDR3 sequence: CASTPRTSGGYEQFF. The CDR3 region has the DNA TGTGCCAGCACCCCCAGGACTAGCGGGGGGTATGAGCAGTTCTTC.